This TCR beta chain was sequenced during a study of cytomegalovirus exposure and HLA in healthy donors. V lost 0 bases and J lost 7, with 10 bases in between. Germline V gene lookup returns CDR1 SGHRS and CDR2 YFSETQ. The CDR3 contains 14 residues. The study ran its PCR with 60 Vbeta and 13 Jbeta primers. TCRdb keeps only in-frame clones here, not all; method: immunoSEQ multiplex PCR. The sample shows some 70,000 clones, around 74% of them seen only once. The sequence was collected from a male donor in good health and CMV-seropositive. J is TRBJ2-2 and V is TRBV5-1; D perhaps matches TRBD2 (5 bases). The sequenced sample was PBMCs. The CDR3 spells CASSLALAYGELFF. In DNA form, the CDR3 reads TGCGCCAGCAGCTTGGCTCTAGCTTACGGGGAGCTGTTTTTT.